The 23 T cell receptor beta chains in this list originate from one sample, sequenced in a study of control samples from healthy donors and cancer patients. Profiled with immunoSEQ multiplex PCR; TCRdb holds only in-frame clones, not every one. The sample includes about 130,000 clones, over 85% of them seen just once. Sequencing was carried out using blood. The source is a man aged 25 to 40 in good health.

This clone has a single count. V and J are TRBV5-1 and TRBJ2-1, with 9 nucleotides matching TRBD2. Trimming at V came to 4 bases and at J to 0 bases, leaving 11 bases not matched to a gene. CDR1 and CDR2 from the germline V gene are SGHRS and YFSETQ. The CDR3 is 18 residues long. CDR3 in DNA: TGCGCCAGCAGCATCCTAGCGGGGAGATATTCCTCCTACAATGAGCAGTTCTTC. Protein sequence: CASSILAGRYSSYNEQFF.

The chain employs TRBV24-1 and TRBJ2-2; D gene uncertain. The CDR3 is 15 residues long. Germline loops: CDR1 KGHDR, CDR2 SFDVKD. Deletions cut 0 bases from V and 1 base from J, with 5 bases between. The CDR3 is CATSDLRVNTGELFF. CDR3 in DNA: TGTGCCACCAGTGATTTGAGGGTGAACACCGGGGAGCTGTTTTTT.

The V and J genes are TRBV4-2 and TRBJ2-7; D gene ambiguous. V lost 0 bases to trimming and J lost 5 bases, with 14 bases between them. Germline CDR1 reads LGHNA; CDR2 reads YNFKEQ. The CDR3 has 15 residues. Here the CDR3 reads CASSQDAQPGDEQYF. The DNA of the CDR3 is TGTGCCAGCAGCCAAGACGCCCAGCCTGGGGACGAGCAGTACTTC.

In its sample, this clone was seen once. The chain has TRBV7-2 and TRBJ2-1; 8 bases align to TRBD2. Trimming removed 5 bases from V and 8 bases from J; junction bases left unmatched: 11. The CDR3 consists of 15 residues. Germline-derived CDR1 and CDR2 are SGHTA and FQGNSA. The CDR3 bases are TGTGCCAGCAGCCACCTAGCGGGTTCTTTTGATGAGCAGTTCTTC. Translated: CASSHLAGSFDEQFF.

The rearrangement links TRBV12-3 or TRBV12-4 to TRBJ2-6; perhaps TRBD1 as D (6 bases). Trimming pared 10 bases from V and 1 base from J, leaving 8 bases between. This CDR3 contains 13 residues. This CDR3 reads CANRVSGANVLTF. CDR3 DNA: TGTGCCAACAGGGTTTCTGGGGCCAACGTCCTGACTTTC.

This clone was counted once. J is TRBJ1-5 and V is TRBV12-3 or TRBV12-4; D unresolved. Trimming took 1 base from V and 6 from J, leaving 7 bases between them. The length of the CDR3 is 13 residues. The CDR3 spells CASSLGGFQPQHF. CDR3 bases: TGTGCCAGCAGTTTAGGAGGGTTTCAGCCCCAGCATTTT.

V usage is TRBV6-5 and J usage is TRBJ1-2; possibly TRBD1 for D (6 bases). V was trimmed by 7 bases and J by 7 bases, leaving 19 bases between them. There are 14 residues in the CDR3. Germline-derived CDR1 and CDR2 are MNHEY and SVGAGI. This CDR3 is CASKIHTGLSGYTF. The CDR3 DNA reads as TGTGCCAGCAAAATCCATACAGGGCTCTCTGGCTACACCTTC.

This clone was picked up one time. The V gene is TRBV7-9, the J gene TRBJ1-4; tentative D call: TRBD1 (6 bases). The CDR3 is made up of 12 amino acids. Germline CDR1 and CDR2: SEHNR and FQNEAQ (reference sequence). With 4 bases removed from V and 16 bases from J, the gap between germline ends came to 16 bases. The CDR3 loop reads CASSSTGDNPFF. For the CDR3, the DNA is TGTGCCAGCAGCTCTACCGGGGACAACCCGTTTTTT.

The V and J genes are TRBV7-9 and TRBJ1-5, with no clear D. CDR3 length: 16 amino acids. Trimming removed 1 base at V and 4 bases at J, with 14 bases between. CDR1 SEHNR and CDR2 FQNEAQ come from the germline V gene (reference sequence). The CDR3 reads CASSLGPIADNQPQHF. In DNA, the CDR3 is TGTGCCAGCAGCTTAGGCCCCATTGCAGATAATCAGCCCCAGCATTTT.

The chain joins TRBV6-2 or TRBV6-3 to TRBJ2-7; tentatively, D is TRBD1 or TRBD2 (5 bases each). CDR1 is MNHEY and CDR2 is SVGEGT in the germline V gene. V shed 4 bases and J shed 2 bases, with 27 bases lying between them. The CDR3 runs to 19 residues. CDR3: CASSFLPRRDDSITYEQYF. The DNA of the CDR3 is TGTGCCAGCAGTTTCCTACCCCGACGGGACGACTCTATAACCTACGAGCAGTACTTC.

CDR3 region: CASRSGQAMNTEAFF. CDR3 bases: TGTGCCAGCAGGTCTGGACAGGCGATGAACACTGAAGCTTTCTTT. The chain has TRBV27 and TRBJ1-1, with TRBD1 matching 7 bases. CDR3 size: 15 residues. The junction had 7 bases not matched to a gene; V was cut back by 6 bases and J by 0 bases. Germline-derived CDR1 and CDR2 are MNHEY and SMNVEV (reference sequence).

V usage is TRBV27 and J usage is TRBJ1-2; weak D call: TRBD1 (5 bases). The CDR3 consists of 15 residues. CDR1 and CDR2 from the germline V gene are MNHEY and SMNVEV (reference sequence). V was cut by 0 bases and J by 3 bases, with 11 bases left in between. CDR3 DNA sequence: TGTGCCAGCAGTTTATCTATGGGGCGAGACTATGGCTACACCTTC. Encoded protein: CASSLSMGRDYGYTF.

The rearrangement joins TRBV29-1 to TRBJ2-1; TRBD1 matches at 8 bases. Germline V lookup: CDR1 SQVTM, CDR2 ANQGSEA. Trimming cost V 6 bases and J 5 bases; bases outside gene matches: 9. The CDR3 is made up of 14 amino acids. DNA of the CDR3: TGCAGCGTCCTCCCCCAGGGGGCGAACAATGAGCAGTTCTTC. It translates to CSVLPQGANNEQFF.

The gene calls are TRBV24-1 and TRBJ2-7; TRBD1 matches at 10 bases. CDR1 is KGHDR and CDR2 is SFDVKD in the germline V gene. Trimming at V came to 4 bases and at J to 2 bases, leaving 1 base not matched to a gene. The CDR3 is made up of 14 amino acids. CDR3 DNA sequence: TGTGCCACCAGTGACGGGACAGGGGCCTACGAGCAGTACTTC. Amino acid sequence: CATSDGTGAYEQYF.

Note on this clone: The junction shows a germline mismatch at one end, possibly a read error. J is TRBJ2-5 and V is TRBV3-1 (or the pseudogene TRBV3-2); D is unclear. This CDR3 comprises 13 residues. Germline V lookup: CDR1 LGHDT, CDR2 YNNKEL (reference sequence). CDR3 nucleotide sequence: TGTGCCAGCAGCCACTCCGACGGAAAAAAAGGCCACTTC. This translates into CASSHSDGKKGHF.

The chain joins TRBV28 to TRBJ2-7, with 11 positions matching TRBD1. The CDR3 sequence is 16 residues long. V was pared by 6 bases and J by 2 bases, with 9 bases of the junction left unmatched. Germline assignment: CDR1 MDHEN and CDR2 SYDVKM. This CDR3 is CASSPSGQGAPYEQYF. The DNA for the CDR3 is TGTGCCAGCAGCCCCTCTGGACAGGGGGCCCCCTACGAGCAGTACTTC.

This chain connects TRBV24-1 to TRBJ2-6; the D is unclear. V was clipped by 5 bases and J by 5 bases, with 6 bases between them. The CDR3 is 13 residues long. Germline values: CDR1 KGHDR, CDR2 SFDVKD. The CDR3 sequence is CATSGGRANVLTF. The CDR3, as DNA: TGTGCCACCAGTGGGGGTAGGGCCAACGTCCTGACTTTC.

The chain recombines TRBV6-5 with TRBJ1-3, with D possibly matching TRBD1 (5 bases). This CDR3 is built from 15 residues. Germline V gives CDR1 MNHEY, CDR2 SVGAGI. V dropped 4 bases and J dropped 4 bases, with 14 bases sitting between them. The CDR3 DNA reads TGTGCCAGCAGTTCTACAGGTTTTTCAGGAAACACCATATATTTT. Protein sequence: CASSSTGFSGNTIYF.

This chain uses TRBV7-9 with TRBJ1-5; unclear D gene. The CDR3 extends over 16 amino acids. The germline V gene has CDR1 SEHNR and CDR2 FQNEAQ (reference sequence). Trimming took 1 base from V and 2 from J, leaving 12 bases between them. CDR3 amino acids: CASSLGSSLGNQPQHF. In DNA, the CDR3 is TGTGCCAGCAGCTTAGGTTCGTCGCTAGGCAATCAGCCCCAGCATTTT.

This chain uses TRBV5-5 with TRBJ2-3; 8 bases align to TRBD1. Germline V gene lookup returns CDR1 SGHKS and CDR2 YYEKEE (reference sequence). The CDR3 length is 15 residues. V shed 3 bases, J shed 2 bases, and the junction held 5 bases outside the gene matches. This CDR3 is CASSSGQGHTDTQYF. The CDR3 DNA reads TGTGCCAGCAGCTCCGGACAGGGACACACAGATACGCAGTATTTT.

This chain uses TRBV12-5 with TRBJ2-3; D uncertain. Germline CDR1 and CDR2: LGHNT and FRNRAP. Trimming took off 5 bases at V and 0 bases at J, with 6 bases between the two ends. The CDR3 is 13 amino acids. The CDR3 nucleotides are TGTGCTAGTGGTCAACAGAGCACAGATACGCAGTATTTT. It codes for CASGQQSTDTQYF.

The V call is TRBV6-2 or TRBV6-3, the J call TRBJ1-3; 7 nucleotides match TRBD1. Per the germline V gene, CDR1 is MNHEY and CDR2 is SVGEGT. V lost 5 bases to trimming and J lost 3 bases; unmatched junction nucleotides: 4. This CDR3 contains 14 residues. In DNA form, the CDR3 reads TGTGCCAGCAGTCTTCAGGGGGATGGAAACACCATATATTTT. Amino acid sequence: CASSLQGDGNTIYF.

The rearrangement uses TRBV5-1 and TRBJ1-6; D ambiguous. Germline V gene lookup returns CDR1 SGHRS and CDR2 YFSETQ. The CDR3 is made up of 15 amino acids. V shed 1 base and J shed 7 bases, with 12 bases lying between them. The CDR3 spells CASSLSKTGNSPLHF. The CDR3 coding sequence is TGCGCCAGCAGCTTGTCGAAAACCGGGAATTCACCCCTCCACTTT.